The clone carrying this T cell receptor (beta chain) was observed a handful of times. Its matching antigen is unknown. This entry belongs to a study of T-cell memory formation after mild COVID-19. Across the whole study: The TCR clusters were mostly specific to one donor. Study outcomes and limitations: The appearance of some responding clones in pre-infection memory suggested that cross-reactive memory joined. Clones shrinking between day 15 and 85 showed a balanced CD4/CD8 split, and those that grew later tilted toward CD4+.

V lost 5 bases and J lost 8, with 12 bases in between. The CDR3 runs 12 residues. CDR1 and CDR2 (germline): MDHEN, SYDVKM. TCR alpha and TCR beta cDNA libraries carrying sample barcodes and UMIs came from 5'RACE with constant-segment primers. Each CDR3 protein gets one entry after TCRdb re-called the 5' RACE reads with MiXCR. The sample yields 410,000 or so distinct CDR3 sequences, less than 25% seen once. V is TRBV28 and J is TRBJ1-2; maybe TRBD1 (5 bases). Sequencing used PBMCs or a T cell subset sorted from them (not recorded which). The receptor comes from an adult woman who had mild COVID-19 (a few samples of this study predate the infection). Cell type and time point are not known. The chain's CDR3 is CASSTGTKGYTF. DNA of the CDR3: TGTGCCAGCAGTACCGGGACGAAGGGCTACACCTTC.